Reported below is one T cell receptor beta chain. It has no known antigen specificity. The record has no base qualities; no much larger clone is one base away. The data derive from a study of shared clonotypes between healthy human individuals (dated by TCRdb to the early 2020s). Broadly, across the study: Two women and a few men aged 18 to 49 years were included in the cohort. For each donor, three plates each were used for CD4 naive and CD4 memory, two plates were used for CD8 naive, and one plate was used for CD8 memory. To estimate repertoire size and how much clonotype sharing occurs between individuals, the study deeply sequenced the blood TCR repertoires of a handful of healthy adults. To increase sequencing depth and limit assay-specific biases, different laboratories used diverse techniques to prepare libraries and sequence TCR repertoires. Between about 0.94 and 8.9 billion PBMCs per donor were obtained by leukapheresis. Here is what the overall study found, with its caveats: Rarefaction of sorted-subset datasets indicated incomplete sequencing despite the large sequencing depth. Compared with non-shared clonotypes, the clonotypes found in all four sorted-subset donors had higher generation probabilities. Sampling was restricted to blood, and TCR repertoires in tissue are likely to differ from TCR repertoires in blood. Across four donors, approximately 5% of naive CD4, roughly 3.5% of naive CD8, approximately 2.5% of memory CD4, and roughly 0.4% of memory CD8 clonotypes were shared. The genetic and exposure-history diversity represented was limited by the small number of donors. Pairwise subsampling indicated that sequencing depth was expected to affect the degree of clonotype sharing among donors. Estimated clonotype richness was generally larger for naive than for memory subsets.

Using the deep immunoSEQ assay, multiplex PCR amplified TCR CDR3 regions from genomic DNA. Genomic DNA extracted from each cell subset was distributed evenly over all wells of several immunoSEQ 96-well plates, and each plate served as one replicate. Each replicate PCR for sorted subsets received 200 ng genomic DNA, equal to tens of thousands of T cell genomes. Purified libraries were measured with a Qubit 3.0 fluorometer, size-checked on a Bioanalyzer 2100, and measured again with the KAPA Library Quantification kit. A separate single-read 150-cycle Illumina NextSeq 550 flow cell was used to sequence each immunoSEQ 96-well plate. On the study's bioinformatics: The immunoSEQ output contained only junctional sequences without quality scores, so filtering could not match that applied to full-length reads. Sequences were annotated with PyIR, a Python wrapper for IgBLAST v1.9, using IMGT germline references to assign V/J genes and CDR3. Any read was removed if the V/J assignment was weak (E-value above 1e-6), the CDR3 was missing, or the read contained stop codons, out-of-frame junctions, or ambiguous translated residues. A V3J clonotype was defined by an identical inferred V gene, J gene, and CDR3 amino acid sequence. Percentage overlap between repertoires was calculated by dividing the number of shared unique clonotypes by the size of the smaller repertoire. Three approaches were used to assess repertoire richness: RTK rarefaction, the Chao1 estimator, and Recon v2.1 estimates of unobserved clonotypes. OLGA was used to compute generation probabilities for all TCRbeta clonotypes that the gDNA method yielded from a handful of donors. TCRdb carries this immuneACCESS record with in-frame sequences only. Its versions omit some clonotypes, under half of them owing to an unresolved V gene in the studies checked, with the rest unexplained. From that table come the V and J calls and clone size; the DNA was used to work out D and trimming. In this sample the table shows under 550,000 clones, 90% to 97% of which occur a single time. The ten biggest clones cover 0.05% to 0.07% of the sample.

V gives up 6 bases and J gives up 0 bases, and the segment between their germline ends measures 11 bases. According to the germline V gene, CDR1 reads SNHLY and CDR2 reads FYNNEI. The CDR3 runs 15 amino acids, cysteine and phenylalanine included. Only the CDR3 DNA stays, 45 bases, in frame from base 1. Healthy HIV-negative adults with no recently reported acute infections or vaccinations were included as donors. All donors were Caucasian adults living in Nashville, Tennessee, USA. CD4+ T cells were enriched through magnetic negative selection, after which naive cells were positively selected on CD45RA and the remaining negative fraction served as the memory subset. Blood was collected by leukapheresis, and PBMCs were isolated by Ficoll-Histopaque density gradient centrifugation and then cryopreserved in liquid nitrogen vapor phase. Purity and quantity of every magnetically sorted T cell population were checked by analytical flow cytometry. Genomic DNA was isolated from every sorted fraction and measured by UV absorbance on a Nanodrop 2000c.

The chain is encoded by TRBV2 joined to TRBJ2-2, with TRBD1 perhaps the D gene, on 5 matching bases. This TCR was sampled from a woman in her twenties or thirties in good health. The sample comprised naive CD4+ T cells sorted from blood. Reading the label with the study, this specimen's cell subset or site is: CD45RA+ positively selected. The nucleotide sequence reads as follows: TGTGCCAGCAGCACCACAGGAGCGAACACCGGGGAGCTGTTTTTT. This translates into CASSTTGANTGELFF.